These 17 T cell receptor beta chains came from one sample sequenced in a study of T cells in Graves' hyperthyroidism and ophthalmopathy. Using RNA transcripts as the source, TCR beta CDR3 regions were amplified. A set of HTBI primers served as the primers for a first-round RT-PCR of the TCR CDR3. MiXCR was run by TCRdb on the multiplex PCR reads, yielding one entry per CDR3 protein. The sample has 600,000 to 750,000 distinct CDR3 sequences, around 16% seen once. Input material: blood. These receptors all come from a man aged 50 to 60 with Graves' hyperthyroidism.

The chain links TRBV11-3 to TRBJ2-3, with D perhaps matching TRBD2 (5 bases). The CDR3 is 15 amino acids. Germline V gene sequence: CDR1 SGHNT, CDR2 YENEEA. Trimming stripped 5 bases from V and 0 bases from J, with 12 bases between. The CDR3: CASSPLPGSTDTQYF. The CDR3 nucleotides are TGTGCCAGCAGCCCCCTCCCGGGGAGCACAGATACGCAGTATTTT.

The J gene is TRBJ1-2, the V gene TRBV18, with D hard to call. Per the germline V gene, CDR1 is KGHSH and CDR2 is LQKENI. CDR3 size: 14 residues. Trimming left V 6 bases short and J 0 bases short, with 11 bases between. The CDR3 here is CASSTEMTNYGYTF. CDR3 DNA: TGTGCCAGCTCCACGGAGATGACTAACTATGGCTACACCTTC.

At least ten counts were recorded for this clonotype. Germline and junction disagree at one end, which may indicate a read error. The rearrangement uses TRBV2 and TRBJ1-4, with 8 bases identical to TRBD1. There are 15 residues in the CDR3. Germline assignment: CDR1 SNHLY and CDR2 FYNNEI. The CDR3 DNA follows: TGTGCCAGCAGAGAAGGACAGGGACTGGAAGAAAAACTGTTTTTT. It yields the protein CASREGQGLEEKLFF.

Details on this clonotype: This may be a read error, as it is one base from a much larger clone. The rearrangement uses TRBV10-2 and TRBJ1-4; D is unresolved. The CDR3 length is 17 residues. CDR1 is WSHSY, CDR2 SAAADI, per germline. CDR3 loop: CASSDPFGSSTNEELFF. DNA for the CDR3: TGCGCCAGCAGTGACCCATTTGGGAGTTCCACTAATGAAGAACTGTTTTTT.

Concerning this clonotype itself: Germline is not matched at one junction end, which may reflect a read error. This sequence joins TRBV12-3 or TRBV12-4 and TRBJ2-6, with D possibly being TRBD1 or TRBD2 (5 bases each). The CDR3 consists of 17 residues. CDR3 DNA: TGTGCCAGCAGTTTCACGGATCTTGGGTCCGGGGCCAACGTCCCGACTTTC. It encodes CASSFTDLGSGANVPTF.

The J gene is TRBJ2-7, the V gene TRBV6-1; D is perhaps TRBD2 (6 bases). The germline gives CDR1 MNHNS, CDR2 SASEGT. There are 14 residues in the CDR3. V was clipped by 1 base and J by 6 bases, with 13 bases between them. As DNA, the CDR3 is TGTGCCAGCAGTGAAGATGGAGGGAGTAGCGAGCAGTACTTC. Encoded protein: CASSEDGGSSEQYF.

There are many counts of this clonotype. CDR3 region: CASSPSGTGDYHEQYF. DNA for the CDR3: TGTGCCAGCAGTCCGAGCGGGACAGGGGATTACCACGAGCAGTACTTC. The rearrangement uses TRBV27 and TRBJ2-7, with 10 bases identical to TRBD1. The CDR3 has 16 residues. Trimming cost V 5 bases and J 5 bases; bases outside gene matches: 12. Germline V gives CDR1 MNHEY, CDR2 SMNVEV (reference sequence).

The chain combines TRBV4-1 with TRBJ2-5; TRBD1 is a possible D gene (5 bases). This CDR3 is built from 15 residues. Between the trimmed V and J ends, which lost 3 bases and 3 bases, there was a span of 14 bases. The germline V gene has CDR1 MGHRA and CDR2 YSYEKL. CDR3 in amino acids: CASSHPPLGEETQYF. CDR3 sequence (DNA): TGCGCCAGCAGCCACCCCCCGTTAGGGGAAGAGACCCAGTACTTC.

J is TRBJ1-2 and V is TRBV29-1; D may be TRBD1 (6 bases). Per germline, CDR1 SQVTM and CDR2 ANQGSEA. V was pared by 0 bases and J by 7 bases, with 12 bases between. CDR3 length: 13 residues. CDR3 in amino acids: CSVEDRGVRGYTF. The CDR3 DNA reads as TGCAGCGTTGAAGACAGGGGCGTTCGTGGCTACACCTTC.

This clonotype has only a few counts. The chain carries TRBV28 and TRBJ1-5, with TRBD1 matching 8 bases. This CDR3 region has 14 residues. Germline V CDR1 and CDR2: MDHEN, SYDVKM. Unmatched junction bases numbered 5, after V lost 5 bases and J lost 5 bases. The CDR3 sequence is CASSVQGAYQPQHF. The DNA for the CDR3 is TGTGCCAGCAGTGTTCAGGGGGCTTATCAGCCCCAGCATTTT.

This clonotype was seen more than once but under ten times. V is TRBV5-5 and J is TRBJ2-7; 10 nucleotides agree with TRBD2. Germline V CDR1 and CDR2: SGHKS, YYEKEE (reference sequence). CDR3 length equals 16 residues. With 4 bases clipped from V and 0 bases from J, the junction kept 7 bases outside the gene matches. This CDR3 reads CASSTRTSGFSYEQYF. As DNA, the CDR3 is TGTGCCAGCAGCACGCGGACTAGCGGTTTCTCCTACGAGCAGTACTTC.

The chain uses TRBV28 and TRBJ1-1, with a weak D call TRBD1 (5 bases). Germline assignment: CDR1 MDHEN and CDR2 SYDVKM. V gave up 4 bases and J gave up 6 bases, with 9 bases separating them. This CDR3 is 12 amino acids long. This CDR3 reads CASSWGSSEAFF. The CDR3 DNA reads TGTGCCAGCAGTTGGGGGTCCTCTGAAGCTTTCTTT.

This clonotype was recorded many times. The rearrangement uses TRBV28 and TRBJ2-3, with 9 bases identical to TRBD1. Losses at the gene ends were 5 bases for V and 4 bases for J; bases not matched to a gene: 10. Germline V gives CDR1 MDHEN, CDR2 SYDVKM. This CDR3 comprises 16 residues. The DNA of the CDR3 is TGTGCCAGCAGTACATTCCGGGACAGGGCATCAGATACGCAGTATTTT. Protein sequence: CASSTFRDRASDTQYF.

This chain links TRBV13 with TRBJ2-2; the D gene is possibly TRBD2 (5 bases). CDR3 size: 17 residues. Germline CDR1 PRHDT, CDR2 FYEKMQ (reference sequence). The germline V and J ends were trimmed by 3 bases and 3 bases, with 17 bases remaining between them. As DNA, the CDR3 is TGTGCCAGCAGCTTCCTCGAGGGTAGGGTGGACACCGGGGAGCTGTTTTTT. This gives the protein CASSFLEGRVDTGELFF.

This clonotype was counted at least ten times. The chain recombines TRBV27 with TRBJ1-1, with D uncertain. The length of the CDR3 is 15 residues. V dropped 0 bases and J dropped 2 bases, with 10 bases sitting between them. Germline lookup yields CDR1 MNHEY and CDR2 SMNVEV (reference sequence). The CDR3 nucleotides are TGTGCCAGCAGTTTATCGACGGGCGGAAACACTGAAGCTTTCTTT. This encodes CASSLSTGGNTEAFF.

This clonotype has ten or more counts. This CDR3 reads CASSSPRGTNEKLFF. The CDR3 DNA follows: TGTGCCAGCAGCTCCCCCAGGGGAACTAATGAAAAACTGTTTTTT. The chain joins TRBV7-9 to TRBJ1-4, with D possibly matching TRBD1 (6 bases). Trimming shortened V by 4 bases and J by 1 base, and 10 bases separated the two germline ends. Germline CDR1 is SEHNR and CDR2 is FQNEAQ (reference sequence). The CDR3 contains 15 residues.

V and J are TRBV28 and TRBJ2-7; 12 bases fit TRBD2. Germline CDR1 MDHEN, CDR2 SYDVKM. J gave up 6 bases and V 5 bases, and 8 bases lay outside the gene matches. The length of the CDR3 is 15 residues. Here the CDR3 DNA reads TGTGCCAGCAGTCCTCCGGGACTAGCGGGCGGCGAGCAGTACTTC. Its translation is CASSPPGLAGGEQYF. The full variable domain, rest sourced from reference TRBV28 and TRBJ2-7, is DVKVTQSSRYLVKRTGEKVFLECVQDMDHENMFWYRQDPGLGLRLIYFSYDVKMKEKGDIPEGYSVSREKKERFSLILESASTNQTSMYLCASSPPGLAGGEQYFGPGTRLTVT.